Reported below is one TCR beta chain. The antigen is undetermined. Assay used: immunoSEQ multiplex PCR; TCRdb lists only in-frame clones, some missing. This sample has tens of thousands of clones, with 74% found just once. These data belong to a study of early stage breast cancer tumors. Study-wide context: Of some 16 invasive breast tumors, about a dozen were hormone receptor-positive, HER2-negative. Whole-study results and caveats: Compared with adjacent normal breast tissue, tumors showed around 2.7-fold greater T cell density and higher clonality. Blood repertoires resembled normal breast more than tumor.

Germline assignment: CDR1 SNHLY and CDR2 FYNNEI. V dropped 6 bases and J dropped 4 bases, with 13 bases sitting between them. This CDR3 region has 14 residues. This sequence originates from a person in their sixties or seventies with breast cancer. The gene calls are TRBV2 and TRBJ1-5; no reliable D call. The sample consisted of blood. DNA of the CDR3: TGTGCCAGCAGCAGATCTCAGAATAATCAGCCCCAGCATTTT. It codes for CASSRSQNNQPQHF. The full variable domain, completed using reference TRBV2 and TRBJ1-5, is EPEVTQTPSHQVTQMGQEVILRCVPISNHLYFYWYRQILGQKVEFLVSFYNNEISEKSEIFDDQFSVERPDGSNFTLKIRSTKLEDSAMYFCASSRSQNNQPQHFGDGTRLSIL.